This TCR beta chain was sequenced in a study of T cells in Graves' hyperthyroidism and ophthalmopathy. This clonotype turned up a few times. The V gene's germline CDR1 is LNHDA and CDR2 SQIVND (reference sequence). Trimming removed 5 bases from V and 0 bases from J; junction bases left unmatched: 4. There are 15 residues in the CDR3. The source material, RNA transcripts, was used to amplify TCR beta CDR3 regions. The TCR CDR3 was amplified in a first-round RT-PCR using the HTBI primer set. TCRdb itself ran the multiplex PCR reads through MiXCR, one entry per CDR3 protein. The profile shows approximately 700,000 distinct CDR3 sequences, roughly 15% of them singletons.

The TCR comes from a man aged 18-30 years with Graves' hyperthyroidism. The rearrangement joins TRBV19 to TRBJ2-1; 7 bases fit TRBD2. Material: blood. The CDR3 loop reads CASSWASGSYNEQFF. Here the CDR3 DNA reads TGTGCCAGTAGTTGGGCTAGCGGCTCCTACAATGAGCAGTTCTTC.